This T cell receptor (beta chain) was captured by sequencing in a study of vaccination and CD4 T cells after COVID-19. Study-level findings and limits: Researchers report that 304 of 307 vaccine-specific clones in convalescent patients proved spike mono-reactive.

Germline CDR1 is MGHRA and CDR2 is YSYEKL. Trimming shortened V by 3 bases and J by 13 bases, and 15 bases separated the two germline ends. The CDR3 has 12 amino acids. Treatment specified: approximately 9-day PBMC culture with coronavirus spike peptide pools or control peptides (ViraFEST assay). Before TCRs were sequenced, ViraFEST expanded antigen-specific T cells with peptide pools. About this clonotype itself: Its cognate antigen is unknown.

The Oncomine TCR Beta short-read assay was what sequenced the DNA obtained from cultured CD4+ T cells. Using the QIAamp micro DNA kit, genomic DNA was extracted from the CD4+ T cells that had been cultured. TCRdb analysed the PCR reads with MiXCR anew, one entry per CDR3 protein. The top ten hold 30% of the sample, which has 8,500 to 10,000 distinct CDR3 sequences, 60% to 75% seen once. The clonotype comes from a human donor who had recovered from COVID-19. Sequencing was performed on CD4+ T cells from blood, cultured in vitro. The chain couples TRBV4-1 to TRBJ1-2, with D perhaps matching TRBD1 (6 bases). The CDR3 region has the DNA TGCGCCAGCAGCCATCCCGCGGGACACCTCACCTTC. Translated, it gives CASSHPAGHLTF.